These T cell receptor beta chains were read from a single sample in a study of blood T cell repertoires in COVID-19. Assay: immunoSEQ multiplex PCR; the TCRdb copy retains only in-frame clones and omits some. Among roughly 250,000 clones, around 90% were seen once, and the ten largest hold 1.9%. Sequences were obtained from PBMCs or T cells enriched from blood (not recorded which). The source is a woman between 18 and 29 years old who had recovered from COVID-19. CDR3s include the opening cysteine and the closing phenylalanine or tryptophan. D genes are given only for firm matches. The size of a clone is reported for some rows only, either as once, few or many, or as a class for expanded clones.

DNA: TGTGCCAGCTTAAGTGCCCGGGGGGAGCTGTTTTTT
CDR3: CASLSARGELFF
size: once
J: TRBJ2-2
V: TRBV7-3
D: .

DNA: TGCGCCAGCAGTTTGACAGGGTACTACGAGCAGTACTTC
CDR3: CASSLTGYYEQYF
size: few
J: TRBJ2-7
V: TRBV23-1
D: TRBD1

DNA: TGTGCCGGGGTCGGGCGGAGGGTGGCAAACTATGGCTACACCTTC
CDR3: CAGVGRRVANYGYTF
size: .
J: TRBJ1-2
V: TRBV5-3
D: .

DNA: TGTGCCAGCAGTTTTAACCAAGAGACCCAGTACTTC
CDR3: CASSFNQETQYF
size: few
J: TRBJ2-5
V: TRBV27
D: .

DNA: TGTGCCAGCAGCTTAAGATCTGTTCGACAGTCGGGCAATGAGCAGTTCTTC
CDR3: CASSLRSVRQSGNEQFF
size: .
J: TRBJ2-1
V: TRBV11-3
D: .

DNA: TGTGCCAGCAGCTGGACAGGGGGCGGAACTGAAGCTTTCTTT
CDR3: CASSWTGGGTEAFF
size: .
J: TRBJ1-1
V: TRBV5-5
D: TRBD1

DNA: TGTGCCAGCTCACCAGCCAGGGTGGGTGAAAAACTGTTTTTT
CDR3: CASSPARVGEKLFF
size: .
J: TRBJ1-4
V: TRBV18
D: .

DNA: TGTGCCAGCTCACCACGCAGGGGCTACGAGCAGTACTTC
CDR3: CASSPRRGYEQYF
size: .
J: TRBJ2-7
V: TRBV18
D: .

DNA: TGTGCCAGCAGCCTCGCGGAAATAGCCGAGCAGTACTTC
CDR3: CASSLAEIAEQYF
size: .
J: TRBJ2-7
V: TRBV11-2
D: .

DNA: TGTGCCAGTAGCCCCGACAGGACGGCTGAAGCTTTCTTT
CDR3: CASSPDRTAEAFF
size: few
J: TRBJ1-1
V: TRBV19
D: .

DNA: TGTGCCAGCAGCTTCGCGGATGGAGATACGCAGTATTTT
CDR3: CASSFADGDTQYF
size: once
J: TRBJ2-3
V: TRBV5-5
D: .

DNA: TGTGCCAGCAGGAAACAGGGGGCCTACTACGAGCAGTACTTC
CDR3: CASRKQGAYYEQYF
size: .
J: TRBJ2-7
V: TRBV28
D: TRBD1

DNA: TGTGCCAGCAGAGGTCGACTAGCGGGGACACAAGAGACCCAGTACTTC
CDR3: CASRGRLAGTQETQYF
size: .
J: TRBJ2-5
V: TRBV5-8
D: TRBD2

DNA: TGTGCCAGCAGTGTCGACAGTTCAGCAGAGACCCAGTACTTC
CDR3: CASSVDSSAETQYF
size: .
J: TRBJ2-5
V: TRBV2
D: .

DNA: TGTGCCAGCAGCTTGACAGGGGCCGGCACTGAAGCTTTCTTT
CDR3: CASSLTGAGTEAFF
size: .
J: TRBJ1-1
V: TRBV7-2
D: TRBD1

DNA: TGTGCCACCAGCGTCGGTCGACAGGGGGCCGCGAGCAGCAATCAGCCCCAGCATTTT
CDR3: CATSVGRQGAASSNQPQHF
size: .
J: TRBJ1-5
V: TRBV15
D: TRBD1

DNA: TGTGCCAGCAGTGAAGACTACAGGTGGGACTATGGCTACACCTTC
CDR3: CASSEDYRWDYGYTF
size: .
J: TRBJ1-2
V: TRBV6-1
D: .

DNA: TGCGCCAGCGCTGTTCGGGGTTACTATGGCTACACCTTC
CDR3: CASAVRGYYGYTF
size: .
J: TRBJ1-2
V: TRBV10-2
D: .

DNA: TGTGCCACCAGTGATTTGGGGATCGGGACTAGCGGGAGTAGGGGCTACGAGCAGTACTTC
CDR3: CATSDLGIGTSGSRGYEQYF
size: .
J: TRBJ2-7
V: TRBV24-1
D: TRBD2

DNA: TGTGCCAGCAGCCCTAGCGGGAGAGGCGGCGAGCAGTACTTC
CDR3: CASSPSGRGGEQYF
size: .
J: TRBJ2-7
V: TRBV28
D: TRBD2

DNA: TGTGCCAGCAAATTGGGACAGTTTAACGAGCAGTACTTC
CDR3: CASKLGQFNEQYF
size: .
J: TRBJ2-7
V: TRBV6-5
D: TRBD1

DNA: TGTGCCAGTAGTATACAGGGAATGAACACTGAAGCTTTCTTT
CDR3: CASSIQGMNTEAFF
size: .
J: TRBJ1-1
V: TRBV19
D: .

DNA: TGTGCCAGCACCAAAGTGAGGGTAGGAAGCAATCAGCCCCAGCATTTT
CDR3: CASTKVRVGSNQPQHF
size: .
J: TRBJ1-5
V: TRBV28
D: .

DNA: TGTGCCAGCAGCACCGGTGGGGGCGTACGTCTCTACACCTTC
CDR3: CASSTGGGVRLYTF
size: once
J: TRBJ1-2
V: TRBV2
D: .

DNA: TGTGCCAGCAGTTTTAGGACAGGGGGGGCTGGAAACACCATATATTTT
CDR3: CASSFRTGGAGNTIYF
size: .
J: TRBJ1-3
V: TRBV28
D: TRBD1

DNA: TGTGCCAGCAGTTCGGGAAGGACAGGGGGGGACACTGAAGCTTTCTTT
CDR3: CASSSGRTGGDTEAFF
size: .
J: TRBJ1-1
V: TRBV6-5
D: TRBD1

DNA: TGTGCTAGTGCCCACGGAGCGGGCTATGAGCAGTTCTTC
CDR3: CASAHGAGYEQFF
size: .
J: TRBJ2-1
V: TRBV12-5
D: .

DNA: TGTGCCAGCAGCTTGAGAATCCAGGGAAGTGGAAACACCATATATTTT
CDR3: CASSLRIQGSGNTIYF
size: once
J: TRBJ1-3
V: TRBV5-4
D: .

DNA: TGCAGCGTTGAGACCAGGGTGGGCTACACCTTC
CDR3: CSVETRVGYTF
size: .
J: TRBJ1-2
V: TRBV29-1
D: .

DNA: TGTGCCAGCAGCTTAGGGACTAGTGATATGAAGACCCAGTACTTC
CDR3: CASSLGTSDMKTQYF
size: .
J: TRBJ2-5
V: TRBV7-6
D: TRBD2

DNA: TGTGCCAGCAGCTTAGCCGGTAGCTCCTACAATGAGCAGTTCTTC
CDR3: CASSLAGSSYNEQFF
size: .
J: TRBJ2-1
V: TRBV7-9
D: .